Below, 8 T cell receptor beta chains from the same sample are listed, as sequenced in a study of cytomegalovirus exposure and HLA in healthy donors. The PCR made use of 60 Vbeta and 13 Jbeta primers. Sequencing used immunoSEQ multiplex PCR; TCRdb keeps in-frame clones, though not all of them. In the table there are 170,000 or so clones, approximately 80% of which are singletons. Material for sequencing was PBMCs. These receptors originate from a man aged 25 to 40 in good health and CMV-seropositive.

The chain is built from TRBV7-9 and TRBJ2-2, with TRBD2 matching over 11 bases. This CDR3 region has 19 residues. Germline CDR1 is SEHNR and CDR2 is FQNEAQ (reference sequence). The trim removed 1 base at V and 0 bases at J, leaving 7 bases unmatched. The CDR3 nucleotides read TGTGCCAGCAGCTTAGGACTAGCGGGGATCCTCGCGAACACCGGGGAGCTGTTTTTT. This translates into CASSLGLAGILANTGELFF.

The DNA of the CDR3 is TGTGCCAGCAGCAACCCAGGGGATGAAAAACTGTTTTTT. Residues: CASSNPGDEKLFF. The chain employs TRBV5-4 and TRBJ1-4; a possible D gene is TRBD1 (6 bases). CDR1 is SGHNT and CDR2 is YYREEE in the germline V gene (reference sequence). The CDR3 is made up of 13 amino acids. Trimming left V 4 bases short and J 6 bases short, with 10 bases between. Complete variable domain (other parts from reference TRBV5-4 and TRBJ1-4): ETGVTQSPTHLIKTRGQQVTLRCSSQSGHNTVSWYQQALGQGPQFIFQYYREEENGRGNFPPRFSGLQFPNYSSELNVNALELDDSALYLCASSNPGDEKLFFGSGTQLSVL.

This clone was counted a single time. CDR3 loop: CASSKLAGVYNEQFF. The CDR3 DNA is TGTGCCAGTAGTAAACTAGCGGGGGTATACAATGAGCAGTTCTTC. The chain uses TRBV19 and TRBJ2-1; the match to TRBD2 covers 11 bases. The CDR3 has 15 amino acids. Germline V gene data show CDR1 as LNHDA and CDR2 as SQIVND (reference sequence). Trimming removed 4 bases from V and 4 bases from J; junction bases left unmatched: 3.

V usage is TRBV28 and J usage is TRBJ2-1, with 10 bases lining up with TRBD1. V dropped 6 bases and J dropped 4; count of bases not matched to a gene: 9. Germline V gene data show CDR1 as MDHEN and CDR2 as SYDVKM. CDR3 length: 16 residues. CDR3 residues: CASRSEDRGLYNEQFF. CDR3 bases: TGTGCCAGCAGAAGCGAAGACAGGGGGCTTTACAATGAGCAGTTCTTC. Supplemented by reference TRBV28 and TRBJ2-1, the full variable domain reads DVKVTQSSRYLVKRTGEKVFLECVQDMDHENMFWYRQDPGLGLRLIYFSYDVKMKEKGDIPEGYSVSREKKERFSLILESASTNQTSMYLCASRSEDRGLYNEQFFGPGTRLTVL.

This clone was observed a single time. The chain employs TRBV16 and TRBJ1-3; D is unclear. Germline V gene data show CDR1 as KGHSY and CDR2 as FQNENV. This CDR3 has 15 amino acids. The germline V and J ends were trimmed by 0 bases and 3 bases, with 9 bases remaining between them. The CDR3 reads CASSQSWGVGNTIYF. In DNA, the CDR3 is TGTGCCAGCAGCCAATCTTGGGGAGTTGGAAACACCATATATTTT.

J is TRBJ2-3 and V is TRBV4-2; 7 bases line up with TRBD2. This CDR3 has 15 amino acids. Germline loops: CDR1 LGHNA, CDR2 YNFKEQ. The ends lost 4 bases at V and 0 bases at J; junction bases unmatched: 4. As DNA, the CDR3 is TGTGCCAGCAGCCTTCTAGCGGCTAGCACAGATACGCAGTATTTT. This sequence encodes CASSLLAASTDTQYF.

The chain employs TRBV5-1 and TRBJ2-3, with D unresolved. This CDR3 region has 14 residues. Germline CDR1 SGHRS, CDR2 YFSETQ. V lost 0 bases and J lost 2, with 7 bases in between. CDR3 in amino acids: CASSLEQHTDTQYF. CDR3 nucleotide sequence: TGCGCCAGCAGCTTGGAACAGCACACAGATACGCAGTATTTT.

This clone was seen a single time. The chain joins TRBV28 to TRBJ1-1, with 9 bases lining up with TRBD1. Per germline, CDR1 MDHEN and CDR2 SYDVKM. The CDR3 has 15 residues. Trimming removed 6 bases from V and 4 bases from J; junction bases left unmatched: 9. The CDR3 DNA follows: TGTGCCAGCAGGCCACAGGGGGCGTTGAGCACTGAAGCTTTCTTT. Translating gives CASRPQGALSTEAFF.